This paragraph covers one TCR beta chain sequence. What it binds is unknown. In TCRdb, the 5' RACE reads were re-called with MiXCR into one record per CDR3 protein. In the table there are a few hundred thousand distinct CDR3 sequences, roughly a quarter of which are singletons. The entry originates in a study of identical twins. The study's findings and limits: For out-of-frame beta sequences, excess twin sharing was weaker.

This CDR3 region has 14 residues. V was cut by 5 bases and J by 6 bases, with 14 bases left in between. The sample was also reused in another study, on T cells expressing NK-cell markers. As that report states: Sorting was limited to alpha-beta TCR-expressing T cells with an anti-gamma-delta TCR antibody in several experiments.

This TCR was sampled from a woman aged 18-29 years in good health. Sequencing used CD4+ T cells sorted from blood. This chain links TRBV12-3 or TRBV12-4 with TRBJ1-5; possible D gene TRBD1, 6 bases. The CDR3, as DNA: TGTGCCAGCAGTAGACAGGAGGGGAGTCAGCCCCAGCATTTT. Translation gives CASSRQEGSQPQHF.